These T cell receptor beta chains were read from a single sample in a study of T cells in Graves' hyperthyroidism and ophthalmopathy. MiXCR was run by TCRdb on the multiplex PCR reads, yielding one entry per CDR3 protein. The sample holds roughly 500,000 distinct CDR3 sequences, about 15% seen once. The source material was blood. These receptors all stem from a woman aged 30 to 39 with Graves' hyperthyroidism that later progressed to Graves' ophthalmopathy. CDR3s include the opening cysteine and the closing phenylalanine or tryptophan. The order of the fields is clone size, V gene, D gene, J gene, CDR3 DNA, CDR3 protein. A D gene is named only where the DNA matches it firmly. Size values are once, few and many counts, or a class for expanded clones, and some rows have none.

clone_size: many; v_call: TRBV7-3; d_call: TRBD1; j_call: TRBJ2-3; cdr3_nt: TGTGCCAGCAGCGCGGACAGGTACACAGATACGCAGTATTTT; cdr3_aa: CASSADRYTDTQYF
clone_size: many; v_call: TRBV27; d_call: TRBD1; j_call: TRBJ2-1; cdr3_nt: TGTGCCAGCACTCAAACAGGGGTTCAGGAGCAGTTCTTC; cdr3_aa: CASTQTGVQEQFF
clone_size: .; v_call: TRBV30; d_call: .; j_call: TRBJ2-7; cdr3_nt: TGTGCCTGGGGGGTATTGAGCTACGAGCAGTACTTC; cdr3_aa: CAWGVLSYEQYF
clone_size: many; v_call: TRBV27; d_call: TRBD1; j_call: TRBJ2-3; cdr3_nt: TGTGCCAGCAGGACAGGGGGCCCAGATACGCAGTATTTT; cdr3_aa: CASRTGGPDTQYF
clone_size: many; v_call: TRBV12-3/TRBV12-4; d_call: .; j_call: TRBJ1-1; cdr3_nt: TGTGCCAGCGGCTACACTGAAGCTTTCTTT; cdr3_aa: CASGYTEAFF
clone_size: .; v_call: TRBV18; d_call: .; j_call: TRBJ1-1; cdr3_nt: TGTGCCAGCTCACCACGGCAGGTTGACACTGAAGCTTTCTTT; cdr3_aa: CASSPRQVDTEAFF
clone_size: .; v_call: TRBV12-3/TRBV12-4; d_call: TRBD1; j_call: TRBJ1-4; cdr3_nt: TGTGCCAGCAGTCCAGGACAGGGAAAGATGTTTGATGAAAAACTGTTTTTT; cdr3_aa: CASSPGQGKMFDEKLFF
clone_size: many; v_call: TRBV28; d_call: .; j_call: TRBJ1-4; cdr3_nt: TGTGCCAGCAGCACGGGGGGCTTGCGTGAAAAACTGTTTTTT; cdr3_aa: CASSTGGLREKLFF
clone_size: many; v_call: TRBV2; d_call: .; j_call: TRBJ2-2; cdr3_nt: TGTGCCAGCAGTGTAGAGAGCACCGGGGAGCTGTTTTTT; cdr3_aa: CASSVESTGELFF
clone_size: many; v_call: TRBV19; d_call: .; j_call: TRBJ1-1; cdr3_nt: TGTGCCATAAGGGACGGCATGAACACTGAAGCTTTCTTT; cdr3_aa: CAIRDGMNTEAFF
clone_size: .; v_call: TRBV2; d_call: TRBD2; j_call: TRBJ2-7; cdr3_nt: TGTGCCAGCAGTGAAGCGGCGGGACTAGCGGGGGACTACGAGCAGTACTTC; cdr3_aa: CASSEAAGLAGDYEQYF
clone_size: many; v_call: TRBV18; d_call: .; j_call: TRBJ1-4; cdr3_nt: TGTGCCAGCTCACGAGGGGATGAAAAACTGTTTTTT; cdr3_aa: CASSRGDEKLFF
clone_size: few; v_call: TRBV11-2; d_call: .; j_call: TRBJ2-7; cdr3_nt: TGTGCCAGCAGCCCCCGGGCCACAGATACCTACGAGCAGTACTTC; cdr3_aa: CASSPRATDTYEQYF
clone_size: few; v_call: TRBV20-1; d_call: .; j_call: TRBJ2-1; cdr3_nt: TGCAGTGCTAGAGCGGTTAGCTCCTACAATGAGCAGTTCTTC; cdr3_aa: CSARAVSSYNEQFF
clone_size: few; v_call: TRBV28; d_call: .; j_call: TRBJ2-2; cdr3_nt: TGTGCCAGCAGTTTCGAGGTTACGAACACCGGGGAGCTGTTTTTT; cdr3_aa: CASSFEVTNTGELFF
clone_size: many; v_call: TRBV27; d_call: TRBD1; j_call: TRBJ1-1; cdr3_nt: TGTGCCAGCGGGTCATGGACAGGGACCACTGAAGCTTTCTTT; cdr3_aa: CASGSWTGTTEAFF
clone_size: many; v_call: TRBV2; d_call: TRBD2; j_call: TRBJ2-7; cdr3_nt: TGTGCCAGCGCGAAGGCAGCGGGAGATCCCTACGAGCAGTACTTC; cdr3_aa: CASAKAAGDPYEQYF
clone_size: many; v_call: TRBV30; d_call: .; j_call: TRBJ1-4; cdr3_nt: TGTGCCTGGAACGGAGGGTTTAATGAAAAACTGTTTTTT; cdr3_aa: CAWNGGFNEKLFF
clone_size: .; v_call: TRBV29-1; d_call: .; j_call: TRBJ2-7; cdr3_nt: TGCAGCGCCCTCCGGCGATCCGAGCAGTACTTC; cdr3_aa: CSALRRSEQYF
clone_size: .; v_call: TRBV4-3; d_call: TRBD1; j_call: TRBJ2-7; cdr3_nt: TGCGCCAGCAGCCAAGAGATCGGGACAGGCGCGCGATACGAGCAGTACTTC; cdr3_aa: CASSQEIGTGARYEQYF
clone_size: .; v_call: TRBV7-2; d_call: .; j_call: TRBJ1-1; cdr3_nt: TGTGCCAGCAGCTTGTACAGGGAGGGCACTGAAGCTTTCTTT; cdr3_aa: CASSLYREGTEAFF
clone_size: few; v_call: TRBV7-9; d_call: TRBD2; j_call: TRBJ2-1; cdr3_nt: TGTGCCAGCAACGGGGGAGGGGAAAGCTCCTACAATGAGCAGTTCTTC; cdr3_aa: CASNGGGESSYNEQFF